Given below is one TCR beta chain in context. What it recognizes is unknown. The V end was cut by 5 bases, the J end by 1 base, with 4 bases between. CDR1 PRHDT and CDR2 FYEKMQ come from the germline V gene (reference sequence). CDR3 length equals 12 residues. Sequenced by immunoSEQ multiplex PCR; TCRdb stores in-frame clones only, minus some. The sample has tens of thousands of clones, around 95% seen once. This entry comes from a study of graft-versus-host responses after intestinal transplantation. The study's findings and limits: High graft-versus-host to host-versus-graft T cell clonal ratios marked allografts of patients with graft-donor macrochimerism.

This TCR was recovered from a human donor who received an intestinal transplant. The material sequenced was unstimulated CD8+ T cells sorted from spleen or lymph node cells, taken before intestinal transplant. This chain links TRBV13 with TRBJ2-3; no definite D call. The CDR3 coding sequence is TGTGCCAGCAGCCGTCGCACAGATACGCAGTATTTT. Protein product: CASSRRTDTQYF.